This T cell receptor beta chain is from a study of blood T cell repertoires in COVID-19. Study as a whole: Specimens from acute and convalescent COVID-19 originated in the United States, Italy and Spain.

The CDR3 is 13 amino acids. V lost 1 base to trimming and J lost 7 bases, with 8 bases between them. The table came from immunoSEQ multiplex PCR; TCRdb's copy has only in-frame clones and leaves some out. The top ten hold over 3.5% of the sample, which has 150,000 to 200,000 clones, over 80% seen once. This sequence joins TRBV12-3 or TRBV12-4 and TRBJ2-1; D perhaps matches TRBD1 (6 bases). The clonotype was recovered from a woman aged 50 to 60 with acute or convalescent COVID-19. Sequenced sample: peripheral blood. The CDR3 DNA follows: TGTGCCAGCAGTTTAGACCAGGGGAATGAGCAGTTCTTC. Its translation is CASSLDQGNEQFF.